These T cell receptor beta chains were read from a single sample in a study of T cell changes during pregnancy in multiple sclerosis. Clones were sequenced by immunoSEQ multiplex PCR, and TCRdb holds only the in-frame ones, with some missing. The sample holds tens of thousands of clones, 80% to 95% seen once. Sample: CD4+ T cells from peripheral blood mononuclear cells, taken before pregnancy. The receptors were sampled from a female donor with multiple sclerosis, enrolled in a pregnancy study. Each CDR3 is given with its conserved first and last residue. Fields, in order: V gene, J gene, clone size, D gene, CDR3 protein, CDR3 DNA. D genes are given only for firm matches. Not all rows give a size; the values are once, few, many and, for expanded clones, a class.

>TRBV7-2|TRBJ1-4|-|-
CASSLGQPATNEKLFF
TGTGCCAGCAGCTTAGGACAGCCCGCAACTAATGAAAAACTGTTTTTT
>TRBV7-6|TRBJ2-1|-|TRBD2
CASSPDLGLAGGPREQFF
TGTGCCAGCAGCCCGGATCTGGGACTAGCGGGGGGGCCTCGAGAGCAGTTCTTC
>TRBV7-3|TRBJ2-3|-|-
CASSPLGLSTDTQYF
TGCGCCAGCAGCCCCCTGGGGCTTAGCACAGATACGCAGTATTTT
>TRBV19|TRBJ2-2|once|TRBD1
CASRTKTGVNTGELFF
TGTGCCAGTAGGACAAAGACAGGGGTGAACACCGGGGAGCTGTTTTTT
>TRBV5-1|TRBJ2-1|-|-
CASRANEREQFF
TGCGCCAGTAGAGCGAACGAGCGGGAGCAGTTCTTC
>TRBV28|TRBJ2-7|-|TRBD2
CASSFLLAGGEQYF
TGTGCCAGCAGTTTCTTGCTAGCGGGAGGCGAGCAGTACTTC
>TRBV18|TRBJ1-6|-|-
CASSPLDQSNSPLHF
TGTGCCAGCTCACCACTTGATCAGTCGAATTCACCCCTCCACTTT
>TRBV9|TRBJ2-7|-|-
CASSPSTGSYEQYF
TGTGCCAGCAGCCCCTCGACGGGGTCCTACGAGCAGTACTTC
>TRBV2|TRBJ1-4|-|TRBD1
CASSELGQGSTNEKLFF
TGTGCCAGCAGTGAATTGGGACAGGGATCAACTAATGAAAAACTGTTTTTT
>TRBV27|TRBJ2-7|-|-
CASSRTGTQSYEQYF
TGTGCCAGCAGCCGGACCGGGACACAATCCTACGAGCAGTACTTC
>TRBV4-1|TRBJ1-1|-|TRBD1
CASSQKKGTGRTEAFF
TGCGCCAGCAGCCAAAAGAAGGGGACAGGGAGGACTGAAGCTTTCTTT
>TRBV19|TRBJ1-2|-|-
CASSPRGFGYTF
TGTGCCAGTAGTCCCAGGGGATTTGGCTACACCTTC
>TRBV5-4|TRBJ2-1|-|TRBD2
CASSSTSAPYNEQFF
TGTGCCAGCAGCTCAACTAGCGCACCGTACAATGAGCAGTTCTTC
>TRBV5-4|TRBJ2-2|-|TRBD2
CASSGGTSVYTGELFF
TGTGCCAGCAGCGGGGGGACTAGCGTGTACACCGGGGAGCTGTTTTTT
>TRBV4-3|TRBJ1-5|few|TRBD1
CASSPDRGNQPQHF
TGCGCCAGCAGCCCGGACAGGGGCAATCAGCCCCAGCATTTT
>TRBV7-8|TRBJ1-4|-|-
CASSLEGGLVNEKLFF
TGTGCCAGCAGCTTAGAGGGAGGCCTGGTGAATGAAAAACTGTTTTTT
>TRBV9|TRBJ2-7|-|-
CASSVAAGPYEQYF
TGTGCCAGCAGCGTAGCTGCAGGGCCCTACGAGCAGTACTTC
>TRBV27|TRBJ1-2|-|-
CASSARTQNYGYTF
TGTGCCAGCAGTGCCCGGACACAGAACTATGGCTACACCTTC
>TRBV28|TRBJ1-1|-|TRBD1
CASSSWTGQLNTEAFF
TGTGCCAGCAGTTCTTGGACAGGCCAACTGAACACTGAAGCTTTCTTT
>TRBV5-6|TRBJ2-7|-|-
CASSFWQGGEQYF
TGTGCCAGCAGCTTCTGGCAGGGCGGCGAGCAGTACTTC
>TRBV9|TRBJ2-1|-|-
CASSVAGLALNEQFF
TGTGCCAGCAGCGTAGCTGGCCTAGCGCTAAATGAGCAGTTCTTC
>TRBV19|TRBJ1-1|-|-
CASSQIPNTEAFF
TGTGCCAGTAGCCAGATTCCGAACACTGAAGCTTTCTTT
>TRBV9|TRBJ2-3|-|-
CASSVASGGVDTQYF
TGTGCCAGCAGCGTAGCTTCGGGGGGCGTAGATACGCAGTATTTT
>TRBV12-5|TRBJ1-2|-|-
CASGLDRDINYGYTF
TGTGCTAGTGGTTTGGACCGGGACATTAACTATGGCTACACCTTC
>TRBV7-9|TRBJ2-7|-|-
CASVTGYNDEQYF
TGTGCCAGCGTCACAGGGTACAACGACGAGCAGTACTTC
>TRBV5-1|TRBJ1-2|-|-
CASSAGRGNYGYTF
TGCGCCAGCTCAGCCGGGAGGGGTAACTATGGCTACACCTTC
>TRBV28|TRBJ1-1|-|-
CASSLLVVSEAFF
TGTGCCAGCAGTTTACTAGTTGTTTCTGAAGCTTTCTTT
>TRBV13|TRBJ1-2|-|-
CASSLASGTEILYGYTF
TGTGCCAGCAGCTTAGCCAGTGGGACTGAAATTTTATATGGCTACACCTTC
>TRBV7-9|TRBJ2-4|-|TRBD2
CASSPRGGNIQYF
TGTGCCAGCAGCCCCCGCGGGGGGAACATTCAGTACTTC